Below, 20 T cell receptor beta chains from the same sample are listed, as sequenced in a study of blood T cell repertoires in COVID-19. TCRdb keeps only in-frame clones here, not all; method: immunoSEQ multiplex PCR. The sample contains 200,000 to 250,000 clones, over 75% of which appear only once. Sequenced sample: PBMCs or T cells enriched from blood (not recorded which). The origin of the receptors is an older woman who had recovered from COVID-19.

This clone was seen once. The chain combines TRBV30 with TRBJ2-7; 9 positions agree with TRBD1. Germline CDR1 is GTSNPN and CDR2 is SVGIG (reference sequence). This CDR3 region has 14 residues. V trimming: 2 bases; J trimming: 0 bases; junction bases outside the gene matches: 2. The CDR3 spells CAWSLGQGSYEQYF. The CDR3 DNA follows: TGTGCCTGGAGTTTGGGACAGGGCTCCTACGAGCAGTACTTC.

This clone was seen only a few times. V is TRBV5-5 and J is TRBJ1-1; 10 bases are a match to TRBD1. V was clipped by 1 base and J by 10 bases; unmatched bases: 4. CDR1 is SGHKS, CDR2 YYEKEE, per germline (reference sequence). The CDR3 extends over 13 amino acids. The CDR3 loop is CASSLPGQGRAFF. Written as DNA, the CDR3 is TGTGCCAGCAGCTTGCCGGGACAGGGGAGAGCTTTCTTT.

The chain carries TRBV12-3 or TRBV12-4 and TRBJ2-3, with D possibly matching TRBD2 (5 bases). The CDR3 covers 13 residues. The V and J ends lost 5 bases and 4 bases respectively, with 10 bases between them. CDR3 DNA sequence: TGTGCCAGCAGTGAGAGACTATCAGATACGCAGTATTTT. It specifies CASSERLSDTQYF.

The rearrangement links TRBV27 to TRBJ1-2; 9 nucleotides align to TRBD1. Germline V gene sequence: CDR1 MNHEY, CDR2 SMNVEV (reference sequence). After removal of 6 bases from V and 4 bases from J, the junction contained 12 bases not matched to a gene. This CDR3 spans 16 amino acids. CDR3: CASSPMKGQGGYGYTF. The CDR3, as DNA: TGTGCCAGCAGCCCCATGAAGGGACAGGGTGGCTATGGCTACACCTTC.

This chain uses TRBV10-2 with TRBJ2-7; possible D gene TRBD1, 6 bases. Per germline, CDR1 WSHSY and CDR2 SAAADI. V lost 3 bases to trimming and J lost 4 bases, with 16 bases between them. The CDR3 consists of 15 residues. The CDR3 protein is CASSDPRTVLYEQYF. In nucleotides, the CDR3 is TGCGCCAGCAGTGACCCGCGGACAGTTCTTTACGAGCAGTACTTC.

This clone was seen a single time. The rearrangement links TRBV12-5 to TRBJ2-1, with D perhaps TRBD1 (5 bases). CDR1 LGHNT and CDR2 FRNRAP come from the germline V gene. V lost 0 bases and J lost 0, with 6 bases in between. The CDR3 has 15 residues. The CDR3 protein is CASGLVDSSYNEQFF. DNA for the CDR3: TGTGCTAGTGGTTTGGTAGACAGCTCCTACAATGAGCAGTTCTTC.

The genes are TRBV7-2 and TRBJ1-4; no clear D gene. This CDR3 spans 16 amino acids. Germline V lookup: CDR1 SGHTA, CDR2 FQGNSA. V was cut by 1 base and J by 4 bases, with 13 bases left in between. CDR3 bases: TGTGCCAGCAGCTTAGGGATTACAGCGGATAATGAAAAACTGTTTTTT. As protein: CASSLGITADNEKLFF.

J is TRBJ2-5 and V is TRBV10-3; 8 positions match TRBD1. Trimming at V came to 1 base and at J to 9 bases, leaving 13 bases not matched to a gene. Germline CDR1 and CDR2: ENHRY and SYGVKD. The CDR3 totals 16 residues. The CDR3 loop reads CAISEWGQALESAQYF. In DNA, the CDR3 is TGTGCCATCAGTGAGTGGGGACAGGCCTTGGAGTCGGCCCAGTACTTC.

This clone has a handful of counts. CDR3 nucleotides: TGTGCCAGCAGCCCAGGTGGGCTAACCGGGGAGCTGTTTTTT. Translation: CASSPGGLTGELFF. The V gene is TRBV7-9, the J gene TRBJ2-2; D gene uncertain. The V end was cut by 5 bases, the J end by 5 bases, with 12 bases between. There are 14 residues in the CDR3. Germline CDR1 and CDR2: SEHNR and FQNEAQ (reference sequence).

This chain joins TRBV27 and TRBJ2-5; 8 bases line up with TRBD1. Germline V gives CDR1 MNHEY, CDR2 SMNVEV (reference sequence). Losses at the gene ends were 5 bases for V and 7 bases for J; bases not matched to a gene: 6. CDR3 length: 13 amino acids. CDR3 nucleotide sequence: TGTGCCAGCAGTAGGACAGGGATTGGGACCCAGTACTTC. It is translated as CASSRTGIGTQYF.

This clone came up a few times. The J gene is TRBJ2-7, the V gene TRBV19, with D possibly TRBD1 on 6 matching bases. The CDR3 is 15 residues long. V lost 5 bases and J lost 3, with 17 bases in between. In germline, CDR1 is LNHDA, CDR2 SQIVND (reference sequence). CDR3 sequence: CASSESRGTFYEQYF. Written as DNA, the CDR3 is TGTGCCAGTAGTGAATCCAGGGGAACATTCTACGAGCAGTACTTC.

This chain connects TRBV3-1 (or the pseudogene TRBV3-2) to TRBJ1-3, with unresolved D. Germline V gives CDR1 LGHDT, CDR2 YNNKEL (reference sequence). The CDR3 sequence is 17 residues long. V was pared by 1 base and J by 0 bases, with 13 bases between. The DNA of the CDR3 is TGTGCCAGCAGCCAAGGGTATGGGAGGAGCTCTGGAAACACCATATATTTT. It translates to CASSQGYGRSSGNTIYF.

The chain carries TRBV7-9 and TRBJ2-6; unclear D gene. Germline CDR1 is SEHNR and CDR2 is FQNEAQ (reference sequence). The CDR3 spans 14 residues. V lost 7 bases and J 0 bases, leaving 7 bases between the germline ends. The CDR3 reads CASTPFSGANVLTF. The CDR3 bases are TGTGCCAGCACCCCTTTCTCTGGGGCCAACGTCCTGACTTTC.

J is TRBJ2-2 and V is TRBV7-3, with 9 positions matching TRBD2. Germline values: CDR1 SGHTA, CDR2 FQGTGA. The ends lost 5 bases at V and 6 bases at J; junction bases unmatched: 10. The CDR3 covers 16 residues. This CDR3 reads CASSPLSGLAAGELFF. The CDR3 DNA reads TGTGCCAGCAGCCCACTTTCGGGACTAGCTGCCGGGGAGCTGTTTTTT.

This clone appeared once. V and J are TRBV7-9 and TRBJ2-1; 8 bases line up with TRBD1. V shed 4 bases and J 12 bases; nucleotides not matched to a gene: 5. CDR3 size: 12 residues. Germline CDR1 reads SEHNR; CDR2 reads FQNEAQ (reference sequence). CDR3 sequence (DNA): TGTGCCAGCAGCTCTCAGGGGGCAATGCAGTTCTTC. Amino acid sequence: CASSSQGAMQFF.

CDR3: CASSPQGFNEKLFF. CDR3 DNA sequence: TGTGCCAGCAGCCCACAGGGGTTTAACGAAAAACTGTTTTTT. The chain combines TRBV5-4 with TRBJ1-4, with 7 nucleotides matching TRBD1. The CDR3 is made up of 14 amino acids. The V segment lost 4 bases and the J segment 8 bases; nucleotides outside the gene matches: 8. The V gene's germline CDR1 is SGHNT and CDR2 YYREEE (reference sequence).

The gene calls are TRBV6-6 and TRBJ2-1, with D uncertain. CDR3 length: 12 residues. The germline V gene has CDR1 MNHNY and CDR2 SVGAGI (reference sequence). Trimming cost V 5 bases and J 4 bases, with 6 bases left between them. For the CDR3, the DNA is TGTGCCAGCAGTCCCGCGTACAATGAGCAGTTCTTC. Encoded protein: CASSPAYNEQFF.

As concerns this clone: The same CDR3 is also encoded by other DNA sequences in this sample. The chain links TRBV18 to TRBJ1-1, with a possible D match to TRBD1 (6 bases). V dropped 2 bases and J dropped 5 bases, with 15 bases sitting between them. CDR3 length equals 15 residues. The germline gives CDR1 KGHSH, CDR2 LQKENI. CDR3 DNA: TGTGCCAGCTCACCAGAGGCAGGGGCGCGAACTGAAGCTTTCTTT. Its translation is CASSPEAGARTEAFF.

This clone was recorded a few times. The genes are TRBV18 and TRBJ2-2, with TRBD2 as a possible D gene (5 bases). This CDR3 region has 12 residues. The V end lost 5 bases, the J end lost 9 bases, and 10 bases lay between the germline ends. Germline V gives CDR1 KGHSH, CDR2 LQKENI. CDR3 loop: CASSGSSRELFF. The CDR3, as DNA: TGTGCCAGCTCAGGGAGTTCCCGGGAGCTGTTTTTT.

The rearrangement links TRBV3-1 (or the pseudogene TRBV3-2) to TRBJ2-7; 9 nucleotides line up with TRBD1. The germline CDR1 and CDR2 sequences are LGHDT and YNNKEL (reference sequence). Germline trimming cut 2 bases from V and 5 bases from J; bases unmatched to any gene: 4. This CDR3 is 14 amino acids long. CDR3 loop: CASSQTGTGNEQYF. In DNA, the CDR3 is TGTGCCAGCAGCCAAACCGGGACAGGGAACGAGCAGTACTTC.